The 22 T cell receptor beta chains presented below share a single source sample, sequenced in a study. The sorted Tregs were CD4+CD25+CD127-/low cells. MiXCR, run by TCRdb on the 5' RACE reads, gives a single entry per CDR3 protein. The top ten clones hold 4.3% of a sample with about 43,000 distinct CDR3 sequences, 22% of them seen once. The specimen was Tregs sorted from a lymph node. These receptor sequences come from a female donor with breast cancer.

The chain links TRBV28 to TRBJ2-1; no firm D call. Trimming took off 2 bases at V and 2 bases at J, with 4 bases between the two ends. Germline loops: CDR1 MDHEN, CDR2 SYDVKM. This CDR3 is 13 amino acids long. CDR3 in amino acids: CASSLVTYNEQFF. The CDR3 coding sequence is TGTGCCAGCAGTTTAGTGACCTACAATGAGCAGTTCTTC. The complete variable domain, with remaining parts taken from reference TRBV28 and TRBJ2-1, reads DVKVTQSSRYLVKRTGEKVFLECVQDMDHENMFWYRQDPGLGLRLIYFSYDVKMKEKGDIPEGYSVSREKKERFSLILESASTNQTSMYLCASSLVTYNEQFFGPGTRLTVL.

The rearrangement joins TRBV11-3 to TRBJ1-1; D is uncertain. V dropped 3 bases and J dropped 1 base, with 6 bases sitting between them. Per the germline V gene, CDR1 is SGHNT and CDR2 is YENEEA. There are 13 residues in the CDR3. The CDR3, as DNA: TGTGCCAGCAGCTTCCTCCCGAACACTGAAGCTTTCTTT. This gives the protein CASSFLPNTEAFF.

The table lists this clonotype with many counts. J is TRBJ2-1 and V is TRBV27; the D is unclear. Germline CDR1 is MNHEY and CDR2 is SMNVEV (reference sequence). The CDR3 has 15 residues. The germline V and J ends were trimmed by 2 bases and 0 bases, with 8 bases remaining between them. The CDR3: CASSLGSNSYNEQFF. In DNA form, the CDR3 reads TGTGCCAGCAGTTTAGGGTCGAACTCCTACAATGAGCAGTTCTTC.

The chain combines TRBV5-1 with TRBJ2-3; TRBD2 matches 8 bases. This CDR3 is built from 15 residues. Per the germline V gene, CDR1 is SGHRS and CDR2 is YFSETQ. V was clipped by 0 bases and J by 4 bases; unmatched bases: 4. The CDR3: CASSLGLAGPDTQYF. Written as DNA, the CDR3 is TGCGCCAGCAGCTTGGGGCTAGCGGGCCCAGATACGCAGTATTTT.

As concerns this clonotype: A read error is possible here, since a much larger clone lies one base away. This sequence joins TRBV5-1 and TRBJ1-1; a possible D gene is TRBD1 (5 bases). Trimming took 6 bases from V and 5 from J, leaving 14 bases between them. The germline V gene has CDR1 SGHRS and CDR2 YFSETQ. The CDR3 has 13 residues. The CDR3 DNA sequence: TGCGCCAGCACTCGTCTGGGGGAGACTGAAGCTTTCTTT. Amino acid sequence: CASTRLGETEAFF.

V is TRBV12-3 or TRBV12-4 and J is TRBJ2-1; D is possibly TRBD1 (7 bases). The V end was cut by 5 bases, the J end by 8 bases, with 25 bases between. CDR3 length: 17 residues. The CDR3 DNA follows: TGTGCCAGCAGTGACAGGGTAGAGCGCGCGGGGAGCGATGAGCAGTTCTTC. Protein: CASSDRVERAGSDEQFF.

Many counts were recorded for this clonotype. The V gene is TRBV9, the J gene TRBJ1-2; 9 bases are shared with TRBD1. Trimming removed 4 bases from V and 7 bases from J; junction bases left unmatched: 8. Germline lookup yields CDR1 SGDLS and CDR2 YYNGEE. The CDR3 sequence is 14 residues long. The CDR3 DNA follows: TGTGCCAGCAGCCAAATAGGACAGGGGTTTGGCTACACCTTC. It encodes CASSQIGQGFGYTF. Using reference TRBV9 and TRBJ1-2 for the parts outside the CDR3, the full variable domain is DSGVTQTPKHLITATGQRVTLRCSPRSGDLSVYWYQQSLDQGLQFLIQYYNGEERAKGNILERFSAQQFPDLHSELNLSSLELGDSALYFCASSQIGQGFGYTFGSGTRLTVV.

This clonotype was counted a few times. The chain joins TRBV7-8 to TRBJ2-1; D is uncertain. CDR3 length equals 14 residues. Trimming removed 6 bases at V and 5 bases at J, with 14 bases between. Germline V CDR1 and CDR2: SGHVS, FQNEAQ. CDR3: CASSSVTSDNEQFF. The CDR3, as DNA: TGTGCCAGCAGTTCCGTGACTTCTGACAATGAGCAGTTCTTC.

This clonotype was found many times. In nucleotides, the CDR3 is TGTGCCAGCAGCTCGGGACTAGCGCTATTCAATGAGCAGTTCTTC. This encodes CASSSGLALFNEQFF. This chain connects TRBV7-9 to TRBJ2-1, with 10 bases matching TRBD2. Trimming at V came to 4 bases and at J to 6 bases, leaving 6 bases not matched to a gene. Germline CDR1 is SEHNR and CDR2 is FQNEAQ (reference sequence). The CDR3 totals 15 residues.

In this sample, this clonotype turned up a few times. V usage is TRBV28 and J usage is TRBJ2-7; the D is unclear. The germline V gene encodes CDR1 MDHEN and CDR2 SYDVKM. V was clipped by 3 bases and J by 5 bases, with 8 bases between them. The CDR3 is made up of 12 amino acids. CDR3 DNA: TGTGCCAGCAGTTTCCGCCCGAACGAGCAGTACTTC. Amino acids: CASSFRPNEQYF.

This clonotype appeared a few times. The chain has TRBV18 and TRBJ2-1; D gene unclear. The ends were cut back, 1 base at V and 1 base at J, with 2 bases in the middle. The germline CDR1 and CDR2 sequences are KGHSH and LQKENI. The CDR3 runs to 13 residues. CDR3 sequence: CASSPLSYNEQFF. The CDR3 nucleotides are TGTGCCAGCTCACCACTTTCCTACAATGAGCAGTTCTTC.

V is TRBV12-3 or TRBV12-4 and J is TRBJ1-1; no firm D call. This CDR3 spans 13 amino acids. The V and J ends lost 3 bases and 6 bases respectively, with 11 bases between them. The CDR3 sequence is CASSLREEAEAFF. The CDR3 bases are TGTGCCAGCAGTTTGAGGGAGGAGGCTGAAGCTTTCTTT.

Remarks on this clonotype: In this CDR3 the conserved last residue, phenylalanine or tryptophan, is missing, so a read error is likely. This chain connects TRBV18 to TRBJ2-5; TRBD2 matches 7 bases. The ends lost 5 bases at V and 5 bases at J; junction bases unmatched: 8. Germline CDR1 KGHSH, CDR2 LQKENI. The CDR3 covers 14 residues. CDR3 nucleotides: TGTGCCAGCTCAATCAACGGCGGGAGTGAGACCCAGTACCTC. Encoded protein: CASSINGGSETQYL.

This clonotype was recorded at least ten times. The DNA for the CDR3 is TGCGCCAGCAGCCAAGTTACAGGGAAAAATGAAAAACTGTTTTTT. Protein: CASSQVTGKNEKLFF. The genes are TRBV4-1 and TRBJ1-4; tentative D call: TRBD1 (6 bases). Trimming cost V 1 base and J 5 bases, with 11 bases left between them. The germline V gene has CDR1 MGHRA and CDR2 YSYEKL. The CDR3 has 15 amino acids.

J is TRBJ2-4 and V is TRBV5-8, with 9 bases aligning to TRBD1. Germline V gene data show CDR1 as SGHTS and CDR2 as YDEGEE. The V gene end was trimmed by 3 bases and the J gene end by 8 bases; junction bases not matched to a gene: 6. The CDR3 has 14 amino acids. The CDR3 nucleotides read TGTGCCAGCAGCTGGCCGGGACAGGGTTACATTCAGTACTTC. As protein: CASSWPGQGYIQYF.

This clonotype showed up many times. The chain employs TRBV27 and TRBJ2-7, with D possibly being TRBD2 (5 bases). Trimming stripped 5 bases from V and 4 bases from J, with 12 bases between. Looked up from germline, CDR1 is MNHEY and CDR2 is SMNVEV (reference sequence). The CDR3 has 13 amino acids. Here the CDR3 reads CASSPAGDYEQYF. The CDR3 DNA reads TGTGCCAGCAGTCCTGCCGGGGATTACGAGCAGTACTTC.

This clonotype came up a few times. The chain couples TRBV30 to TRBJ2-1; TRBD2 matches 12 bases. Germline CDR1 is GTSNPN and CDR2 is SVGIG (reference sequence). After removal of 2 bases from V and 5 bases from J, the junction contained 4 bases not matched to a gene. The CDR3 spans 15 residues. The CDR3, as DNA: TGTGCCTGGAGTCCTAGCGGGAGGGCCAACAATGAGCAGTTCTTC. Translating gives CAWSPSGRANNEQFF.

Details on this clonotype: With a much larger clone just one base away, this may be a read error. The chain recombines TRBV30 with TRBJ1-2; D unclear. Germline V gene sequence: CDR1 GTSNPN, CDR2 SVGIG (reference sequence). The CDR3 contains 15 residues. The CDR3 bases are TGTGCCGGGAGTGTAGAGGGTATCGTAATGAGCGGCTACACCTTC. Its translation: CAGSVEGIVMSGYTF.

This clonotype was detected only a few times. The V call is TRBV5-1, the J call TRBJ1-2; 8 bases fit TRBD1. The CDR3 has 17 amino acids. V lost 0 bases, J lost 0 bases, and 7 bases stayed unmatched. Germline V gene data show CDR1 as SGHRS and CDR2 as YFSETQ. The CDR3 reads CASSLEQGGPSNYGYTF. CDR3 DNA sequence: TGCGCCAGCAGCTTGGAACAGGGGGGACCCTCTAACTATGGCTACACCTTC.

This clonotype was recorded many times. This rearrangement joins TRBV4-1 to TRBJ2-5; D is uncertain. CDR1 is MGHRA, CDR2 YSYEKL, per germline. V was clipped by 3 bases and J by 0 bases, with 8 bases between them. The CDR3 runs 14 residues. This CDR3 is CASSHGRYQETQYF. The CDR3 region has the DNA TGCGCCAGCAGCCACGGACGGTACCAAGAGACCCAGTACTTC.

Concerning this clonotype itself: A junction end diverges from the germline sequence, so it may reflect a read error. J is TRBJ1-6 and V is TRBV9; TRBD1 agrees at 7 bases. The germline V gene has CDR1 SGDLS and CDR2 YYNGEE. The CDR3 spans 15 residues. The chain's CDR3 is CAGSVDSRGSSPLHF. In DNA, the CDR3 is TGTGCCGGCAGCGTAGACTCCAGGGGGTCGTCACCCCTCCACTTT.

Of note for this clonotype: A single base separates this from a much larger clone, so it may be a read error. The J gene is TRBJ2-1, the V gene TRBV27; no definite D call. The CDR3 consists of 14 residues. CDR1 and CDR2 (germline): MNHEY, SMNVEV (reference sequence). CDR3 in amino acids: CTSKIATPDNEQFF. The CDR3 coding sequence is TGTACCAGCAAAATAGCCACTCCAGACAATGAGCAGTTCTTC.